The T cell receptor (beta chain) described here comes from a study of blood T cell repertoires in COVID-19. Whole-study context: The samples span acute and convalescent COVID-19 from the United States, Italy and Spain. Sample material is recorded as cDNA or gDNA derived from T cells, B-cell-depleted T cells, or PBMCs.

How the authors handled the data: Estimation of nucleated cell counts was performed using reference gene primer amplification. Profiling relied on immunoSEQ multiplex PCR, and the TCRdb table lists in-frame clones only, not all of them. For V, J and clone size, that table is used; D and trimming come from the DNA. The repertoire consists of 100,000 to 150,000 clones, with more than 60% occurring once and the leading ten covering 2% to 2.5%. This clone has a single count. Sequences were obtained from peripheral blood. The source of this sequence is a woman in her 70s with acute or convalescent COVID-19.

CDR3 amino acids: CASSIQGSEQYF. The CDR3 DNA follows: TGTGCCAGCAGTATACAGGGTAGCGAGCAGTACTTC. The chain employs TRBV12-3 or TRBV12-4 and TRBJ2-7; a possible D gene is TRBD1 (6 bases). This CDR3 is built from 12 residues. The V end lost 5 bases, the J end lost 6 bases, and 11 bases lay between the germline ends.